These 2 T cell receptor beta chains were all obtained from the same sample, sequenced in a study of blood T cells in healthy people across ages. A second PCR of 7 to 11 cycles used a sample-barcoded 5' primer and a J-beta primer mix. A single record per CDR3 protein comes from TCRdb applying MiXCR to the 5' RACE reads. The repertoire consists of around 800,000 distinct CDR3 sequences, with around 25% occurring once and the leading ten covering 3%. The sample also formed part of further work on T cells of mothers and their children.

Sequencing was carried out using blood. The receptors were sampled from a boy aged 5 to 17 in good health.

The rearrangement uses TRBV2 and TRBJ1-2, with unresolved D. V gave up 7 bases and J gave up 0 bases, with 21 bases separating them. CDR1 is SNHLY and CDR2 is FYNNEI in the germline V gene. This CDR3 has 17 amino acids. CDR3 sequence (DNA): TGTGCCAGCATAGCTACATCCGGGGAACGCGCTAACTATGGCTACACCTTC. It encodes CASIATSGERANYGYTF. The entire variable domain, with the rest obtained from reference TRBV2 and TRBJ1-2, is as follows: EPEVTQTPSHQVTQMGQEVILRCVPISNHLYFYWYRQILGQKVEFLVSFYNNEISEKSEIFDDQFSVERPDGSNFTLKIRSTKLEDSAMYFCASIATSGERANYGYTFGSGTRLTVV.

This clonotype was picked up many times. The CDR3 DNA reads TGTGCCAGCAGCGTAGGAGTCAGCCCCCTAGAGACCCAGTACTTC. Residues: CASSVGVSPLETQYF. The chain carries TRBV9 and TRBJ2-5; D remains unclear. Germline V gene lookup returns CDR1 SGDLS and CDR2 YYNGEE. The CDR3 length is 15 residues. V was clipped by 0 bases and J by 4 bases, with 13 bases between them.